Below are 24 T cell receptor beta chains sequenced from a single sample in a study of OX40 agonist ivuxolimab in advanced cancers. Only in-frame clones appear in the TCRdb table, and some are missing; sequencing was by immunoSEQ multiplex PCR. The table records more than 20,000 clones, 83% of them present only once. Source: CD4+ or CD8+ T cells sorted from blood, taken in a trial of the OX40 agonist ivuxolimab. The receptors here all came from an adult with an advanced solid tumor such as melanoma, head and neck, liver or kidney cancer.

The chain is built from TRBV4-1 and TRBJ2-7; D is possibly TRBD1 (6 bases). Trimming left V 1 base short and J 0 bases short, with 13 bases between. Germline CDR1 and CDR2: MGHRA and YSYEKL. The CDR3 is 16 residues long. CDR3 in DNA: TGCGCCAGCAGCCAAGGGTCAGGGGCGAGCTCCTACGAGCAGTACTTC. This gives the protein CASSQGSGASSYEQYF.

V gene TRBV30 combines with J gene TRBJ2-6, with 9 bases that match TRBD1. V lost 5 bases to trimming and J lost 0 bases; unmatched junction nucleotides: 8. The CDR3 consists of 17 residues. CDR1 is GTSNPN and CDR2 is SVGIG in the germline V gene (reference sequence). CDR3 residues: CAWLRDRASSGANVLTF. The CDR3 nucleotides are TGTGCCTGGCTCCGGGACAGGGCTAGCTCTGGGGCCAACGTCCTGACTTTC.

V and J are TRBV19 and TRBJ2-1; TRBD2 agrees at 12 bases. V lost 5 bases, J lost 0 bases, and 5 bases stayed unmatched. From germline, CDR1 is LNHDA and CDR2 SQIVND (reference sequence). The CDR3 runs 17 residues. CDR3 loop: CASSFTSGRSSYNEQFF. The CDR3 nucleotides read TGTGCCAGTAGTTTTACTAGCGGGAGGAGCTCCTACAATGAGCAGTTCTTC.

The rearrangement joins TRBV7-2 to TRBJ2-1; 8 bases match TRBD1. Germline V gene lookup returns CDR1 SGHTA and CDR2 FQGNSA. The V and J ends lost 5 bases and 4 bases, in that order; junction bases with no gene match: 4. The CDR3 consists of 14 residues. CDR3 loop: CASSRDRLYNEQFF. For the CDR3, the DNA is TGTGCCAGCAGCCGGGACAGGCTGTACAATGAGCAGTTCTTC.

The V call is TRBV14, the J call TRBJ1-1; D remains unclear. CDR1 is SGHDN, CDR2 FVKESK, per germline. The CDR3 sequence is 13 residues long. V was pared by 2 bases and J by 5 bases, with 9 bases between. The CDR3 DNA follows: TGTGCCAGCAGCCAATTTGTCAGGACTGAAGCTTTCTTT. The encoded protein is CASSQFVRTEAFF.

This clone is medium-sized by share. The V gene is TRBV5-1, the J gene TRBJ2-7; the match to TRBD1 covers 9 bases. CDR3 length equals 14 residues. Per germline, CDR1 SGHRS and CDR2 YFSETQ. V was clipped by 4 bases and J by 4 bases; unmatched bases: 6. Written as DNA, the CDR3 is TGCGCCAGCAGCCCCGGGGACAGGGCTTACGAGCAGTACTTC. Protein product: CASSPGDRAYEQYF.

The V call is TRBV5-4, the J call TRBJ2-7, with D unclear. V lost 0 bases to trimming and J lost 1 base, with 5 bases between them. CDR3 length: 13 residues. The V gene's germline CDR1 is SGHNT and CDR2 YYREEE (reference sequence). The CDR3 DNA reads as TGTGCCAGCAGCTTGGGTAGGTCCTACGAGCAGTACTTC. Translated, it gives CASSLGRSYEQYF.

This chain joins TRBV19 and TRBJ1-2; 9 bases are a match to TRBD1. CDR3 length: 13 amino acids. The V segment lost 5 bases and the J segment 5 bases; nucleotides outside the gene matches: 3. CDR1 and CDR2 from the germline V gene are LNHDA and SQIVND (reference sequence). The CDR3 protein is CASSLGTGYGYTF. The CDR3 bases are TGTGCCAGTAGTCTTGGGACAGGGTATGGCTACACCTTC.

The CDR3 here is CASSFLSRGGSQREQFF. The CDR3 nucleotides read TGTGCCAGCAGCTTTTTATCACGGGGGGGCTCTCAGCGTGAGCAGTTCTTC. The chain employs TRBV5-8 and TRBJ2-1; 8 positions agree with TRBD2. V was clipped by 2 bases and J by 9 bases; unmatched bases: 16. Per the germline V gene, CDR1 is SGHTS and CDR2 is YDEGEE. This CDR3 is built from 17 residues.

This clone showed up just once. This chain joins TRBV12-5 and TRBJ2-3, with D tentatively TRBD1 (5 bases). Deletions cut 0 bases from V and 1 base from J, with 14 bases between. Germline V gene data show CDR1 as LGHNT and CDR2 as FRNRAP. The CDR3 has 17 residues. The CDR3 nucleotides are TGTGCTAGTGGTTTGGTACAGGCTAGTAGGGGCACAGATACGCAGTATTTT. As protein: CASGLVQASRGTDTQYF.

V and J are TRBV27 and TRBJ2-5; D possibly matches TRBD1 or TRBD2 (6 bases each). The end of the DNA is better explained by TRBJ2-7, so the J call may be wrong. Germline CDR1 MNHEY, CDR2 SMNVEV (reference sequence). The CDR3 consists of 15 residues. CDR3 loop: CASSLEQGGSYEQYF. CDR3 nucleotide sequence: TGTGCCAGCAGTTTAGAACAGGGAGGATCCTACGAGCAGTACTTC.

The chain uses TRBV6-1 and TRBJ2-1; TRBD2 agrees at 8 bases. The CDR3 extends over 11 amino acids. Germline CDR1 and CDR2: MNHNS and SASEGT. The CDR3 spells CALSGSGEQFF. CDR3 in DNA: TGTGCTCTAAGCGGGAGTGGTGAGCAGTTCTTC.

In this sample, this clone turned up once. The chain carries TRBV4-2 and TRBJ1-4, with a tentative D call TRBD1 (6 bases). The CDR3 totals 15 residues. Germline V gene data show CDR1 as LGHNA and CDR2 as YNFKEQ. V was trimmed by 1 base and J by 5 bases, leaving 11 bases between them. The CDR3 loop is CASSQVLGANEKLFF. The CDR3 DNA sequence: TGTGCCAGCAGCCAAGTTCTGGGGGCGAATGAAAAACTGTTTTTT.

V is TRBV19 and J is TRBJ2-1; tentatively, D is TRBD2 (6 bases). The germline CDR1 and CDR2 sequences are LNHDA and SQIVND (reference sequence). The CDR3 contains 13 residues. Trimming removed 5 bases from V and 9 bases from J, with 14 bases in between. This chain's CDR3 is CASSPALGGEQFF. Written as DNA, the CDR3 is TGTGCCAGTAGTCCCGCCCTGGGGGGTGAGCAGTTCTTC.

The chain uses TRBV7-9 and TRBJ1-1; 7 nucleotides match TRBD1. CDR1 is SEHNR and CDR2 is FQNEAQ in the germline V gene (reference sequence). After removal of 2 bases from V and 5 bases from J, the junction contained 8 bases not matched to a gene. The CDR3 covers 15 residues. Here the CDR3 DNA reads TGTGCCAGCAGCTTAATAGGAGGGGGCGAGACTGAAGCTTTCTTT. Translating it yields CASSLIGGGETEAFF. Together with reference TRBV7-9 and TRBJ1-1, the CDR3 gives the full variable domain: DTGVSQNPRHKITKRGQNVTFRCDPISEHNRLYWYRQTLGQGPEFLTYFQNEAQLEKSRLLSDRFSAERPKGSFSTLEIQRTEQGDSAMYLCASSLIGGGETEAFFGQGTRLTVV.

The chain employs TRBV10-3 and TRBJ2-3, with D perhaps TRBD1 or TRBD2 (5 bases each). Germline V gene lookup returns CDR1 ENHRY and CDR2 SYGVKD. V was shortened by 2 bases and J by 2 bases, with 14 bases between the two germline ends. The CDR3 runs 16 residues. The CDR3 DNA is TGTGCCATCAGTGAGGGGTCGGGGCCTACCACAGATACGCAGTATTTT. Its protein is CAISEGSGPTTDTQYF.

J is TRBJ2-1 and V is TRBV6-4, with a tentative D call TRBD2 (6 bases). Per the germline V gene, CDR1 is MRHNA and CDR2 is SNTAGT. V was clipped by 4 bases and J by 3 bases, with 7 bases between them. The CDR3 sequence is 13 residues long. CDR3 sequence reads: CASSAGDYNEQFF. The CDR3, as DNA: TGTGCCAGCAGTGCGGGAGACTACAATGAGCAGTTCTTC.

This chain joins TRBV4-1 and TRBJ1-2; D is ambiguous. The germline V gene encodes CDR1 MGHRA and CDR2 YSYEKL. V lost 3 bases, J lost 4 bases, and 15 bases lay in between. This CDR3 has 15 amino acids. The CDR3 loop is CASSHLETNFYGYTF. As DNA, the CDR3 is TGCGCCAGCAGCCATTTAGAGACAAACTTCTATGGCTACACCTTC.

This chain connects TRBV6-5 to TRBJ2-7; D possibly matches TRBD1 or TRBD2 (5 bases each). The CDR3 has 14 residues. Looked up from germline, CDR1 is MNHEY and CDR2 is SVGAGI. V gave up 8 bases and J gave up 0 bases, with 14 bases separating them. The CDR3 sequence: CASRGALSSYEQYF. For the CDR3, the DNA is TGTGCCAGCCGAGGGGCATTGAGCTCCTACGAGCAGTACTTC.

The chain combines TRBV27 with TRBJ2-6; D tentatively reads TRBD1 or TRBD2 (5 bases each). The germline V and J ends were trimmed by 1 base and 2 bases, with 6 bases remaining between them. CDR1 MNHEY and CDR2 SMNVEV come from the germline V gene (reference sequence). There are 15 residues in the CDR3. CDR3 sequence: CASSLLGAGANVLTF. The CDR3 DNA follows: TGTGCCAGCAGTTTATTGGGGGCTGGGGCCAACGTCCTGACTTTC.

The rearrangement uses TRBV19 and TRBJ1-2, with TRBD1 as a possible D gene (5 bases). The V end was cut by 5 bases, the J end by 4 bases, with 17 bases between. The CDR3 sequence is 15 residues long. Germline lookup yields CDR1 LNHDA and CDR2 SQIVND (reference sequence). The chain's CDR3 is CASSPPAGGGYGYTF. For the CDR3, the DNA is TGTGCCAGTAGTCCCCCGGCCGGGGGGGGCTATGGCTACACCTTC.

The CDR3 spells CASRDNAYEQYF. The DNA of the CDR3 is TGTGCCAGTAGGGACAACGCCTACGAGCAGTACTTC. The chain uses TRBV6-6 and TRBJ2-7; TRBD1 might be the D (6 bases). The CDR3 contains 12 residues. Germline lookup yields CDR1 MNHNY and CDR2 SVGAGI (reference sequence). Trimming removed 9 bases at V and 2 bases at J, with 11 bases between.

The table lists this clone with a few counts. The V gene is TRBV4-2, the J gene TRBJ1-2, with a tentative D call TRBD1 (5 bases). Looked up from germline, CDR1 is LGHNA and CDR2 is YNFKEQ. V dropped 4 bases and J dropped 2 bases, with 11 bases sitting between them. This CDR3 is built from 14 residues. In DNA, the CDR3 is TGTGCCAGCAGCCCGCAGGGAGGCAACTATGGCTACACCTTC. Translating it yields CASSPQGGNYGYTF.

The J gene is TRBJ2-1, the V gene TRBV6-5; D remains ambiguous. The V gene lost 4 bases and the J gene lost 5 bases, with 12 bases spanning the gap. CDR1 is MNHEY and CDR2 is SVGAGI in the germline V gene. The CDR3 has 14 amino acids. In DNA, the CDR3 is TGTGCCAGCAGTTTCGTGGGTGCGAACAATGAGCAGTTCTTC. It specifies CASSFVGANNEQFF.